Each of the 18 T cell receptor beta chains below was sequenced from the same sample in a study of blood T cell repertoires in COVID-19 (TCRdb year 2020). The library relied on the immunoSEQ multiplex PCR assay. As stored in TCRdb, this immuneACCESS dataset retains in-frame rearrangements with V and J assigned. A fraction of the clones does not appear; measured against another copy, unresolved V genes explain less than half of the discrepancy, and the remainder lacks a known reason. This sample is represented by about 45,000 clones; about three quarters of them were singletons. The ten largest clones take up 28% of the sample. The sequenced sample consisted of peripheral blood. Receptors were obtained from a woman between 70 and 85 years old with acute or convalescent COVID-19.

The chain links TRBV11-2 to TRBJ1-2; 8 bases map to TRBD1. CDR3 length equals 14 residues. V trimming: 3 bases; J trimming: 5 bases; junction bases outside the gene matches: 5. From germline, CDR1 is SGHAT and CDR2 FQNNGV. The CDR3 reads CASSFGQGNYGYTF. CDR3 nucleotide sequence: TGTGCCAGCAGCTTTGGACAGGGAAATTATGGCTACACCTTC.

The CDR3 sequence: CASSPIGGGFNQPQHF. CDR3 coding DNA: TGCGCCAGCAGCCCGATCGGGGGGGGGTTTAATCAGCCCCAGCATTTT. V and J are TRBV5-1 and TRBJ1-5, with D possibly TRBD1 on 5 matching bases. CDR3 length: 16 residues. The germline CDR1 and CDR2 sequences are SGHRS and YFSETQ. The V gene lost 4 bases and the J gene lost 4 bases, with 18 bases spanning the gap.

The chain employs TRBV30 and TRBJ1-6; 9 bases agree with TRBD1. V gave up 2 bases and J gave up 10 bases; unmatched junction bases: 9. This CDR3 comprises 15 residues. Looked up from germline, CDR1 is GTSNPN and CDR2 is SVGIG (reference sequence). The CDR3 is CAWSLWGQGGSPLHF. The CDR3 bases are TGTGCCTGGAGTTTGTGGGGACAGGGTGGCTCACCCCTCCACTTT.

The V and J genes are TRBV6-5 and TRBJ2-1; the D is unclear. The V end lost 0 bases, the J end lost 8 bases, and 8 bases lay between the germline ends. The germline V gene has CDR1 MNHEY and CDR2 SVGAGI. The CDR3 spans 13 residues. CDR3 residues: CASSYSRGDEQFF. CDR3 in DNA: TGTGCCAGCAGTTACTCGAGAGGTGATGAGCAGTTCTTC.

The chain joins TRBV4-1 to TRBJ1-1; D not certain. The germline CDR1 and CDR2 sequences are MGHRA and YSYEKL. This CDR3 spans 15 amino acids. Between the trimmed V and J ends, which lost 3 bases and 0 bases, there was a span of 11 bases. CDR3 bases: TGCGCCAGCAGCCAGAGGATAAATTTGAACACTGAAGCTTTCTTT. It codes for CASSQRINLNTEAFF.

V usage is TRBV4-2 and J usage is TRBJ2-7; tentatively, D is TRBD1 (7 bases). From germline, CDR1 is LGHNA and CDR2 YNFKEQ. Deletions cut 1 base from V and 1 base from J, with 11 bases between. The CDR3 length is 15 residues. The CDR3 DNA follows: TGTGCCAGCAGCCAAGCTCAGGGGGGTTCCTACGAGCAGTACTTC. The encoded protein is CASSQAQGGSYEQYF.

The chain uses TRBV7-3 and TRBJ2-1; a possible D gene is TRBD2 (6 bases). CDR1 is SGHTA, CDR2 FQGTGA, per germline. Deletions cut 3 bases from V and 5 bases from J, with 11 bases between. The CDR3 consists of 14 residues. As DNA, the CDR3 is TGTGCCAGCAGCTTGGGAGGACTTAACAATGAGCAGTTCTTC. Its translation: CASSLGGLNNEQFF.

The chain recombines TRBV3-1 (or the pseudogene TRBV3-2) with TRBJ2-3; maybe TRBD2 (6 bases). Germline V gives CDR1 LGHDT, CDR2 YNNKEL (reference sequence). The CDR3 is 17 residues long. Trimming stripped 0 bases from V and 11 bases from J, with 24 bases between. The CDR3 region has the DNA TGTGCCAGCAGCCAAGATCGGGGCGGGGTCTTTCCTAGCCTGCAGTATTTT. Translated, it gives CASSQDRGGVFPSLQYF.

The chain employs TRBV2 and TRBJ1-6; D is unclear. V lost 7 bases, J lost 6 bases, and 10 bases lay in between. CDR1 and CDR2 (germline): SNHLY, FYNNEI. The CDR3 consists of 13 residues. The CDR3 DNA reads as TGTGCCAGCAAGTCACAGTTTAATTCACCCCTCCACTTT. Translating gives CASKSQFNSPLHF.

The chain recombines TRBV5-6 with TRBJ2-3, with unresolved D. V was cut by 3 bases and J by 4 bases, with 9 bases left in between. The CDR3 is made up of 13 amino acids. The germline V gene encodes CDR1 SGHDT and CDR2 YYEEEE. The CDR3 region has the DNA TGTGCCAGCAGCTCCCGTTCCCCAGATACGCAGTATTTT. The encoded protein is CASSSRSPDTQYF.

The rearrangement links TRBV27 to TRBJ2-1, with 13 bases identical to TRBD2. The V gene end was trimmed by 4 bases and the J gene end by 7 bases; junction bases not matched to a gene: 7. This CDR3 is built from 16 residues. Per the germline V gene, CDR1 is MNHEY and CDR2 is SMNVEV (reference sequence). CDR3 sequence (DNA): TGTGCCAGCAGTTCTACGGGACTAGCGGGGAGTAATGAGCAGTTCTTC. This translates into CASSSTGLAGSNEQFF.

The rearrangement joins TRBV27 to TRBJ1-5; D may be TRBD1 (5 bases). Trimming shortened V by 5 bases and J by 9 bases, and 14 bases separated the two germline ends. Germline lookup yields CDR1 MNHEY and CDR2 SMNVEV (reference sequence). The CDR3 sequence is 13 residues long. The CDR3 here is CASSPDSSLPQHF. In nucleotides, the CDR3 is TGTGCCAGCAGTCCTGACAGCAGCCTGCCCCAGCATTTT.

As regards this clone: Other DNA sequences within the sample encode an identical CDR3. The chain couples TRBV27 to TRBJ1-4; the match to TRBD1 covers 8 bases. Unmatched junction bases numbered 3, after V lost 5 bases and J lost 4 bases. The V gene's germline CDR1 is MNHEY and CDR2 SMNVEV (reference sequence). The CDR3 is 14 amino acids. CDR3 DNA: TGTGCCAGCAGTCGGGACAGGAATAATGAAAAACTGTTTTTT. Protein product: CASSRDRNNEKLFF.

The J gene is TRBJ2-1, the V gene TRBV7-3; 9 bases match TRBD2. The germline V gene has CDR1 SGHTA and CDR2 FQGTGA. The CDR3 is made up of 16 amino acids. V dropped 2 bases and J dropped 5; count of bases not matched to a gene: 7. The CDR3 here is CASSLWSSGKNNEQFF. CDR3 bases: TGTGCCAGCAGCTTATGGTCTAGCGGGAAAAACAATGAGCAGTTCTTC.

The rearrangement links TRBV4-2 to TRBJ2-3; 9 bases are a match to TRBD2. This CDR3 spans 16 amino acids. Per germline, CDR1 LGHNA and CDR2 YNFKEQ. V trimming: 1 base; J trimming: 2 bases; junction bases outside the gene matches: 4. CDR3 DNA: TGTGCCAGCAGCCAAGTTTTAGCGGGAGCCACAGATACGCAGTATTTT. It translates to CASSQVLAGATDTQYF.

V usage is TRBV28 and J usage is TRBJ1-5; D is unclear. V was pared by 3 bases and J by 4 bases, with 7 bases between. This CDR3 region has 13 residues. The germline CDR1 and CDR2 sequences are MDHEN and SYDVKM. The CDR3 region is CASSFFYNQPQHF. The CDR3 nucleotides are TGTGCCAGCAGTTTCTTTTATAATCAGCCCCAGCATTTT. Drawing the rest from reference TRBV28 and TRBJ1-5, the complete variable domain is DVKVTQSSRYLVKRTGEKVFLECVQDMDHENMFWYRQDPGLGLRLIYFSYDVKMKEKGDIPEGYSVSREKKERFSLILESASTNQTSMYLCASSFFYNQPQHFGDGTRLSIL.

The chain is built from TRBV7-9 and TRBJ1-2; 7 positions agree with TRBD1. Germline lookup yields CDR1 SEHNR and CDR2 FQNEAQ (reference sequence). V dropped 5 bases and J dropped 8; count of bases not matched to a gene: 20. CDR3 length: 17 residues. This chain's CDR3 is CASSAILPAIDRDGYTF. CDR3 sequence (DNA): TGTGCCAGCAGCGCCATCTTACCCGCGATCGACAGGGACGGCTACACCTTC. Together with reference TRBV7-9 and TRBJ1-2, the CDR3 gives the full variable domain: DTGVSQNPRHKITKRGQNVTFRCDPISEHNRLYWYRQTLGQGPEFLTYFQNEAQLEKSRLLSDRFSAERPKGSFSTLEIQRTEQGDSAMYLCASSAILPAIDRDGYTFGSGTRLTVV.

This clone occurred a few times. J is TRBJ2-7 and V is TRBV2; 7 nucleotides line up with TRBD2. V was clipped by 2 bases and J by 3 bases; unmatched bases: 7. The germline V gene has CDR1 SNHLY and CDR2 FYNNEI. This CDR3 is built from 15 residues. The CDR3 sequence: CASSEWEGSGYEQYF. For the CDR3, the DNA is TGTGCCAGCAGTGAATGGGAGGGGTCGGGCTACGAGCAGTACTTC.